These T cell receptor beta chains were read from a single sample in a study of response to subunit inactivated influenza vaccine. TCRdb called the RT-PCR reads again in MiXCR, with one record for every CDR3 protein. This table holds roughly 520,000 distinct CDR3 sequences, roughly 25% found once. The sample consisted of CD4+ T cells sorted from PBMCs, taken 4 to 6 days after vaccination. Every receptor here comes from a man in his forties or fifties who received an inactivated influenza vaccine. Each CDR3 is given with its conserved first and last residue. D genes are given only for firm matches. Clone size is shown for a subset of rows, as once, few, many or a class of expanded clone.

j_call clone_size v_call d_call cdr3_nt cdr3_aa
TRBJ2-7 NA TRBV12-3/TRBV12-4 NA TGTGCCAGCAGTCCGAGACTAGTGCCCCCCTACGAGCAGTACTTC CASSPRLVPPYEQYF
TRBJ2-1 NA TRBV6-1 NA TGTGCCAGCAGTGAAGACAGGGCGCGAGGTGAGGAGCAGTTCTTC CASSEDRARGEEQFF
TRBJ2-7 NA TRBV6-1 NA TGTGCCAGCAGGCAGGGCGGGTCCTACGAGCAGTACTTC CASRQGGSYEQYF
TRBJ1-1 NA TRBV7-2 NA TGTGCCAGCAGCTTAAGGCCGGGAAACACTGAAGCTTTCTTT CASSLRPGNTEAFF
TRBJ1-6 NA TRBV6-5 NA TGTGCCAGCAGTTACTTGGGCAGAGGGAACAATTCACCCCTCCACTTT CASSYLGRGNNSPLHF
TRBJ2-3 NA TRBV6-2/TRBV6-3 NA TGTGCCAGCCGACCCTCGGGGGCCCGGGCAGATACGCAGTATTTT CASRPSGARADTQYF
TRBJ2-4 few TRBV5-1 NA TGCGCCAGCAGCTTGGAGGGGACCGTTGGGAACATTCAGTACTTC CASSLEGTVGNIQYF
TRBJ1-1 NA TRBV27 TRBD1 TGTGCCAGCAAACCCGACAGGGCTGGGGGCACTGAAGCTTTCTTT CASKPDRAGGTEAFF
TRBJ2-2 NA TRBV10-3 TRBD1 TGTGCCATCAGAGACGGGACAGGGGCAAAGGCCGGGGAGCTGTTTTTT CAIRDGTGAKAGELFF
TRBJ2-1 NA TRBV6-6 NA TGTGCCAGCAGTTATGGGTGGGGCAATGAGCAGTTCTTC CASSYGWGNEQFF
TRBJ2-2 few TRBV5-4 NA TGTGCCACTTCACGACATGTAAGGGACACCGGGGAGCTGTTTTTT CATSRHVRDTGELFF
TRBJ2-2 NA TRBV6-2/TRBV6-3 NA TGTGCCAGCAGTTACTTGGCGGACACCGGGGAGCTGTTTTTT CASSYLADTGELFF
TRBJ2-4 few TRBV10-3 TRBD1 TGTGCCATCAGTGGGGACAGAAACATTCAGTACTTC CAISGDRNIQYF
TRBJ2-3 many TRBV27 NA TGTGCCAGCAGTTTAAGGGGGACCTCCCGCACAGATACGCAGTATTTT CASSLRGTSRTDTQYF
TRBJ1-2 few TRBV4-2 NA TGTGCCAGCAGCCAAGGATCGCGGGATACAGGCTACACCTTC CASSQGSRDTGYTF
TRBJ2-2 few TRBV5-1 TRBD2 TGCGCCAGCAGCTTGGCCGGGACTAGGTCGTCCACCGGGGAGCTGTTTTTT CASSLAGTRSSTGELFF
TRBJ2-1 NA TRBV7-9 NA TGTGCCAGCAGCTTCGGGAGCACTCTGTACAATGAGCAGTTCTTC CASSFGSTLYNEQFF
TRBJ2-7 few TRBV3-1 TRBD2 TGTGCCAGCAGCCCCCCTAGCGGGAGGTACGAGCAGTACTTC CASSPPSGRYEQYF
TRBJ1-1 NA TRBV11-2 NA TGTGCCAGCAGCTTACCGGTGGCGGTGAACACTGAAGCTTTCTTT CASSLPVAVNTEAFF
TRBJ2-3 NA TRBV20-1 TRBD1 TGCAGTGCGCTCCGGGACAGGGGGCCAGATACGCAGTATTTT CSALRDRGPDTQYF
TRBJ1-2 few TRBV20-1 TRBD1 TGCAGTGCGAGGGGGGACAGGGATAACTATGGCTACACCTTC CSARGDRDNYGYTF
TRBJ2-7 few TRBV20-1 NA TGCAGTGCTAGTCCGGAGTACGAGCAGTACTTC CSASPEYEQYF
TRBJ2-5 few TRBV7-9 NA TGTGCCAGCTGCCCCTTAGCCCAAGAGACCCAGTACTTC CASCPLAQETQYF
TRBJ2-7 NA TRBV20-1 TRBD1 TGCAGTGCTAGACCTTGGACAGGGTACTACGAGCAGTACTTC CSARPWTGYYEQYF
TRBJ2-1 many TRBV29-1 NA TGCAGCGTTGTGAACTACAATGAGCAGTTCTTC CSVVNYNEQFF
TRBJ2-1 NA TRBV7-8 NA TGTGCCAGCAGCTTAGGGGTCCTAGTCGTATGGAGGACCGATGAGCAGTTCTTC CASSLGVLVVWRTDEQFF
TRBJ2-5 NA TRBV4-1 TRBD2 TGCGCCAGCAGCCAGCGAGAATTAGGACTAGCCCAAGAGACCCAGTACTTC CASSQRELGLAQETQYF
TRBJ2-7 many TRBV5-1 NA TGCGCCAGCAGCCTAGACACCAACTACGAGCAGTACTTC CASSLDTNYEQYF
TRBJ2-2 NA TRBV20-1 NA TGCAGTGCGGGGAACTGGGACACCGGGGAGCTGTTTTTT CSAGNWDTGELFF
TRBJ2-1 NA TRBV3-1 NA TGTGCCAGCAGCCCCACGGGAGCTAGATACAATGAGCAGTTCTTC CASSPTGARYNEQFF
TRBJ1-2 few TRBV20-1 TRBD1 TGCAGTGCGCGGGGACAGGGTTTGAATGGCTACACCTTC CSARGQGLNGYTF
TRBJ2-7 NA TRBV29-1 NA TGCAGCGTTGGAGATTACTCCTACGAGCAGTACTTC CSVGDYSYEQYF
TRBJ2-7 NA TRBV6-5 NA TGTGCCAGCAGTTCCGGACAGAGCGAGCAGTACTTC CASSSGQSEQYF
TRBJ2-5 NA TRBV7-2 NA TGTGCCAGCAGCGCCGGAATTGCAGAGACCCAGTACTTC CASSAGIAETQYF
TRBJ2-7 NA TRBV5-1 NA TGCGCCAGCAGCTTGACGGGGACACAATACGAGCAGTACTTC CASSLTGTQYEQYF
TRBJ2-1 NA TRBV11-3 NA TGTGCCAGCAGCTTAGCCCCTAGCTCCTACAATGAGCAGTTCTTC CASSLAPSSYNEQFF
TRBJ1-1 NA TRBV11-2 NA TGTGCCAGCAGACAGTTACAAATGAACACTGAAGCTTTCTTT CASRQLQMNTEAFF
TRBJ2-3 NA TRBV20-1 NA TGCAGAGCCAGCACTAGCACAGATACGCAGTATTTT CRASTSTDTQYF
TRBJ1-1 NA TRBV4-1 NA TGCGCCAGCAGCCAAGACTCGGGGGCCGACACTGAAGCTTTCTTT CASSQDSGADTEAFF